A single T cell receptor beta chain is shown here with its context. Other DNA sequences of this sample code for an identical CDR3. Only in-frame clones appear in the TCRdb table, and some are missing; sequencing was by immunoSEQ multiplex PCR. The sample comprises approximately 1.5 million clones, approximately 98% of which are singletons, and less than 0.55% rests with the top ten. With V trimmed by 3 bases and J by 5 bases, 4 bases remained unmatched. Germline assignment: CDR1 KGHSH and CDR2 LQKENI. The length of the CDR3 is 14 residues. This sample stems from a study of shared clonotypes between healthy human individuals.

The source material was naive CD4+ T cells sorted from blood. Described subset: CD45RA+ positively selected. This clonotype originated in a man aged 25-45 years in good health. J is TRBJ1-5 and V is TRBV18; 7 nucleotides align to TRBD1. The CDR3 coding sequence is TGTGCCAGCTCACCCGCAGGGGGGCATCAGCCCCAGCATTTT. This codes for CASSPAGGHQPQHF.